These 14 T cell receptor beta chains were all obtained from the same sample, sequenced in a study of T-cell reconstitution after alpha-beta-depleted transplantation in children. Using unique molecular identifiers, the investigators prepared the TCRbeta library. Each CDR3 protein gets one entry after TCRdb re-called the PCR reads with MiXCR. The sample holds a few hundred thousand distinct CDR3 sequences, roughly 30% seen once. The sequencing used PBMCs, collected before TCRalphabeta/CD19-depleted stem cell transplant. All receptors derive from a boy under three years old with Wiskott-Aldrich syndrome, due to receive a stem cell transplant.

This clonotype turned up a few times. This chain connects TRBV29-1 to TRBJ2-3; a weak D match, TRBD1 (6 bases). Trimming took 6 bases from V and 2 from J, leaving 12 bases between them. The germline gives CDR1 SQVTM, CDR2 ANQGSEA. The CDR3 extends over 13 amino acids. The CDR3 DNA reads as TGCAGCGTGCGCGGACAGACCACAGATACGCAGTATTTT. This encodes CSVRGQTTDTQYF.

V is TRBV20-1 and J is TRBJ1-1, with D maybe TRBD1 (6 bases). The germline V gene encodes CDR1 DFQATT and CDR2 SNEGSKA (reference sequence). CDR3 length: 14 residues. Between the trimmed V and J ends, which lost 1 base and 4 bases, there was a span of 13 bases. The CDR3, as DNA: TGCAGTGCTAGAGTGGGGGCGTTCGGCACTGAAGCTTTCTTT. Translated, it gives CSARVGAFGTEAFF.

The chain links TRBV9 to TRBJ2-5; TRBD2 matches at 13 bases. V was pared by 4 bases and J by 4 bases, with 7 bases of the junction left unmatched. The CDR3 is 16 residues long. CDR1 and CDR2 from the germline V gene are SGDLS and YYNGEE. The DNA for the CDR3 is TGTGCCAGCAGCTCCGCCAGACTAGCGGGAGGAGAGACCCAGTACTTC. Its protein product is CASSSARLAGGETQYF.

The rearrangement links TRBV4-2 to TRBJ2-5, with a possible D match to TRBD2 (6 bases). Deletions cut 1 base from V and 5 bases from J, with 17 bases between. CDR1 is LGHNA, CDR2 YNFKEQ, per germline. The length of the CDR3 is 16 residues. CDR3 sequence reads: CASSQVAAEGGETQYF. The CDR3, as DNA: TGTGCCAGCAGCCAAGTTGCAGCGGAGGGTGGGGAGACCCAGTACTTC.

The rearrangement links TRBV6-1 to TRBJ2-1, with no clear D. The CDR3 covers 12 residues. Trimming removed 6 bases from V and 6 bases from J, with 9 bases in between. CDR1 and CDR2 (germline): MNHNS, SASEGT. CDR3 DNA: TGTGCCAGCAGGCGACCCGTCAATGAGCAGTTCTTC. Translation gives CASRRPVNEQFF.

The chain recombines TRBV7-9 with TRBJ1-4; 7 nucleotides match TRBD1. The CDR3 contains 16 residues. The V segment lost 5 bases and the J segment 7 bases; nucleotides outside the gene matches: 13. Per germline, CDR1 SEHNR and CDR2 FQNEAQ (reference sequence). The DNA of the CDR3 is TGTGCCAGCAGCCCCCGACAGGGTGGTTTCGCTGAAAAACTGTTTTTT. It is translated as CASSPRQGGFAEKLFF.

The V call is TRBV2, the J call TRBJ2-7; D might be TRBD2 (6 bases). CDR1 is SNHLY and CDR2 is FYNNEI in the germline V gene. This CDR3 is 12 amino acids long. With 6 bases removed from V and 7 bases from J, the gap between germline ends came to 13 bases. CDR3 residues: CASRYTGGEQYF. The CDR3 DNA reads TGTGCCAGCAGATATACCGGAGGGGAGCAGTACTTC.

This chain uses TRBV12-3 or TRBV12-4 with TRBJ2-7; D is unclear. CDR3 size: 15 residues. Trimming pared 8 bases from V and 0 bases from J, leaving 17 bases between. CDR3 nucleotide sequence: TGTGCCAGCCAGAAACAGCAAGGTATCTCCTACGAGCAGTACTTC. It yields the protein CASQKQQGISYEQYF.

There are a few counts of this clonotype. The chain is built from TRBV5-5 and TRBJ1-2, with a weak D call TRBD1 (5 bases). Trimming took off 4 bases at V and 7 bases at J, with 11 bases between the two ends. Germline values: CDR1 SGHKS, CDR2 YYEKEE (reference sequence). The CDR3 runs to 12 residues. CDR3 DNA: TGTGCCAGCAGCCTTTCGAGGGGTGGCTACACCTTC. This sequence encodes CASSLSRGGYTF.

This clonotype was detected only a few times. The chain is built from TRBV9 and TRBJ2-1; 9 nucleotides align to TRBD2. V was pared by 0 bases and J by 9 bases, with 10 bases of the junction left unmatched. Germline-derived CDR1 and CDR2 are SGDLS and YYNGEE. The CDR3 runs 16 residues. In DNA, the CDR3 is TGTGCCAGCAGCGTAGTGTTAACTAGCGGGTCGACTGAGCAGTTCTTC. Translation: CASSVVLTSGSTEQFF.

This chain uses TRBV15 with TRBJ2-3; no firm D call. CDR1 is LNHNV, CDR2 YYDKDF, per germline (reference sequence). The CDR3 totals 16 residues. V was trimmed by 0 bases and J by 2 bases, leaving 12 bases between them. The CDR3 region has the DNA TGTGCCACCAGCAGAGATCTCATAGGAACCACAGATACGCAGTATTTT. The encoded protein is CATSRDLIGTTDTQYF.

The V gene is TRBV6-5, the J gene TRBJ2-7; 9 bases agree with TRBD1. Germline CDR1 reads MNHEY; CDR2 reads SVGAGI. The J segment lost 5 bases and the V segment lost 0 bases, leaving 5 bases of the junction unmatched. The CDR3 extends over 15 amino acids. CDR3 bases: TGTGCCAGCAGTTACTCTGGGACAGGGACGAACGAGCAGTACTTC. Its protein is CASSYSGTGTNEQYF.

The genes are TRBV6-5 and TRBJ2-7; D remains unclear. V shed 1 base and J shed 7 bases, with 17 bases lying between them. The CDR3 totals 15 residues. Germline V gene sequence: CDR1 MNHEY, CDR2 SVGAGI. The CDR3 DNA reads TGTGCCAGCAGTTACTTATCGGGCACCCCTGGGGAGCAGTACTTC. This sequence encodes CASSYLSGTPGEQYF.

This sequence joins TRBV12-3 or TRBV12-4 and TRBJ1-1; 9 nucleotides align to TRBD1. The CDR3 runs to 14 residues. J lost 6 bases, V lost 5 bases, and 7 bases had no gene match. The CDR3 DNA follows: TGTGCCAGCAGTCCAGGACAGGGGCCTCCTGAAGCTTTCTTT. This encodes CASSPGQGPPEAFF.